This entry lists 23 T cell receptor beta chains sequenced from one sample in a study of cytomegalovirus exposure and HLA in healthy donors. Primers included in the PCR were 60 Vbeta and 13 Jbeta primers. The protocol was immunoSEQ multiplex PCR, while the TCRdb copy is restricted to in-frame clones and leaves out a portion. The data contain about 120,000 clones, about 83% of them singletons. What was sequenced was PBMCs. All receptors derive from a woman aged 40-49 years in good health and CMV-seropositive.

The chain combines TRBV29-1 with TRBJ1-1, with D hard to call. Trimming took off 6 bases at V and 0 bases at J, with 11 bases between the two ends. The CDR3 loop spans 13 amino acids. Germline V gives CDR1 SQVTM, CDR2 ANQGSEA. The CDR3 is CSVLTVMNTEAFF. As DNA, the CDR3 is TGCAGCGTCCTCACAGTTATGAACACTGAAGCTTTCTTT.

CDR3 nucleotides: TGTGCCAGCAGCTTAGGTGGTGCGGGGGGCCCCAGGCAGCCCCAGCATTTT. This codes for CASSLGGAGGPRQPQHF. The chain couples TRBV7-2 to TRBJ1-5; possible D gene TRBD1, 6 bases. The ends were cut back, 1 base at V and 7 bases at J, with 20 bases in the middle. This CDR3 comprises 17 residues. From germline, CDR1 is SGHTA and CDR2 FQGNSA.

V gene TRBV7-9 combines with J gene TRBJ2-1, with unresolved D. Trimming took off 7 bases at V and 1 base at J, with 11 bases between the two ends. CDR1 and CDR2 (germline): SEHNR, FQNEAQ (reference sequence). CDR3 length: 14 amino acids. CDR3 in amino acids: CASNEQRSYNEQFF. The CDR3 DNA reads TGTGCCAGCAACGAACAGAGATCCTACAATGAGCAGTTCTTC.

The genes are TRBV11-2 and TRBJ2-1, with 7 nucleotides matching TRBD1. The germline gives CDR1 SGHAT, CDR2 FQNNGV. V dropped 3 bases and J dropped 2; count of bases not matched to a gene: 1. CDR3 length: 14 residues. CDR3 DNA sequence: TGTGCCAGCAGCTTGACAGGGCCCTACAATGAGCAGTTCTTC. It yields the protein CASSLTGPYNEQFF.

The chain recombines TRBV19 with TRBJ2-1; 9 nucleotides match TRBD1. Germline CDR1 reads LNHDA; CDR2 reads SQIVND (reference sequence). V was clipped by 3 bases and J by 10 bases; unmatched bases: 4. The CDR3 runs to 13 residues. CDR3 DNA: TGTGCCAGTAGTATGGGGGACAGGGACGAGCAGTTCTTC. Protein: CASSMGDRDEQFF. The full variable domain, completed using reference TRBV19 and TRBJ2-1, is DGGITQSPKYLFRKEGQNVTLSCEQNLNHDAMYWYRQDPGQGLRLIYYSQIVNDFQKGDIAEGYSVSREKKESFPLTVTSAQKNPTAFYLCASSMGDRDEQFFGPGTRLTVL.

This chain connects TRBV4-3 to TRBJ2-1, with D tentatively TRBD1 (6 bases). The CDR3 is made up of 15 amino acids. Germline CDR1 reads LGHNA; CDR2 reads YSLEER. With 4 bases removed from V and 9 bases from J, the gap between germline ends came to 19 bases. CDR3 bases: TGCGCCAGCAGCCTCCACAGCCCTCTCAGGGGTGAGCAGTTCTTC. It codes for CASSLHSPLRGEQFF.

V gene TRBV30 combines with J gene TRBJ2-4; 7 bases are a match to TRBD1. The CDR3 covers 13 residues. Germline trimming cut 5 bases from V and 5 bases from J; bases unmatched to any gene: 6. CDR1 GTSNPN and CDR2 SVGIG come from the germline V gene (reference sequence). The CDR3 region has the DNA TGTGCCTGGGAAGAGGGGACAGAAAACATTCAGTACTTC. Its protein is CAWEEGTENIQYF.

This clone was counted between two and nine times. This chain joins TRBV13 and TRBJ2-1; 10 bases fit TRBD2. The CDR3 sequence is 16 residues long. The V gene end was trimmed by 0 bases and the J gene end by 12 bases; junction bases not matched to a gene: 11. Germline CDR1 is PRHDT and CDR2 is FYEKMQ (reference sequence). The CDR3 protein is CASSLGGASGRKGQFF. CDR3 nucleotides: TGTGCCAGCAGCTTAGGCGGGGCTAGCGGGAGAAAAGGGCAGTTCTTC. Supplemented by reference TRBV13 and TRBJ2-1, the full variable domain reads AAGVIQSPRHLIKEKRETATLKCYPIPRHDTVYWYQQGPGQDPQFLISFYEKMQSDKGSIPDRFSAQQFSDYHSELNMSSLELGDSALYFCASSLGGASGRKGQFFGPGTRLTVL.

The chain uses TRBV4-1 and TRBJ2-1, with 11 bases lining up with TRBD2. Losses at the gene ends were 0 bases for V and 8 bases for J; bases not matched to a gene: 6. Germline values: CDR1 MGHRA, CDR2 YSYEKL. This CDR3 is built from 16 residues. This CDR3 is CASSQDFLAGGDEQFF. The CDR3 DNA reads TGCGCCAGCAGCCAAGATTTCCTAGCGGGAGGCGATGAGCAGTTCTTC.

This clone was recorded only once. The chain combines TRBV30 with TRBJ2-1; tentatively, D is TRBD2 (6 bases). This CDR3 spans 14 amino acids. Trimming took 3 bases from V and 0 from J, leaving 9 bases between them. Germline V gene sequence: CDR1 GTSNPN, CDR2 SVGIG (reference sequence). CDR3 sequence reads: CAWSFGSSYNEQFF. The CDR3 nucleotides read TGTGCCTGGAGCTTCGGGAGCTCCTACAATGAGCAGTTCTTC.

This chain joins TRBV5-1 and TRBJ1-1; D perhaps matches TRBD1 (6 bases). Germline CDR1 is SGHRS and CDR2 is YFSETQ. Trimming took 2 bases from V and 3 from J, leaving 11 bases between them. The CDR3 contains 14 residues. This chain's CDR3 is CASSLRGADTEAFF. The CDR3 DNA follows: TGCGCCAGCAGCTTACGGGGGGCGGACACTGAAGCTTTCTTT.

The V and J genes are TRBV6-6 and TRBJ2-3; 8 nucleotides agree with TRBD1. Germline V gene data show CDR1 as MNHNY and CDR2 as SVGAGI (reference sequence). The ends lost 4 bases at V and 1 base at J; junction bases unmatched: 7. CDR3 length equals 16 residues. CDR3 nucleotide sequence: TGTGCCAGCAGTTCCCAGGACAGGGTAGGCACAGATACGCAGTATTTT. This encodes CASSSQDRVGTDTQYF.

The V call is TRBV2, the J call TRBJ2-7; perhaps TRBD2 as D (5 bases). The CDR3 length is 15 residues. V was clipped by 2 bases and J by 2 bases, with 13 bases between them. CDR1 and CDR2 from the germline V gene are SNHLY and FYNNEI. CDR3 DNA: TGTGCCAGCAGTGAACGGCCGGGATCAGCCTACGAGCAGTACTTC. Encoded protein: CASSERPGSAYEQYF.

This clone has only one observation. V gene TRBV5-1 combines with J gene TRBJ2-7; possible D gene TRBD1, 6 bases. The ends were cut back, 0 bases at V and 6 bases at J, with 16 bases in the middle. The germline V gene has CDR1 SGHRS and CDR2 YFSETQ. This CDR3 has 15 amino acids. The CDR3 protein is CASSLAGTPTLEQYF. The CDR3 coding sequence is TGCGCCAGCAGCTTGGCCGGGACACCAACACTCGAGCAGTACTTC.

Only one count was recorded for this clone. V and J are TRBV5-6 and TRBJ2-1; TRBD2 matches at 10 bases. This CDR3 region has 16 residues. The junction had 12 bases not matched to a gene; V was cut back by 2 bases and J by 10 bases. CDR1 and CDR2 from the germline V gene are SGHDT and YYEEEE. The CDR3 spells CASSFKREGAQGEQFF. The CDR3 region has the DNA TGTGCCAGCAGCTTCAAGCGGGAGGGAGCGCAGGGGGAGCAGTTCTTC.

The chain carries TRBV6-1 and TRBJ2-3; 7 bases fit TRBD2. V was pared by 1 base and J by 3 bases, with 7 bases of the junction left unmatched. Per germline, CDR1 MNHNS and CDR2 SASEGT. The CDR3 length is 16 residues. CDR3 residues: CASSEVEGEGTDTQYF. For the CDR3, the DNA is TGTGCCAGCAGTGAAGTAGAAGGGGAGGGGACAGATACGCAGTATTTT.

V is TRBV29-1 and J is TRBJ1-2; a possible D gene is TRBD1 (5 bases). V lost 1 base to trimming and J lost 2 bases, with 8 bases between them. Germline CDR1 and CDR2: SQVTM and ANQGSEA. CDR3 length: 13 residues. The CDR3 protein is CSVEGGRNYGYTF. CDR3 sequence (DNA): TGCAGCGTTGAAGGGGGCAGGAACTATGGCTACACCTTC.

This chain uses TRBV4-1 with TRBJ1-1, with a tentative D call TRBD1 (5 bases). The CDR3 has 15 residues. Germline values: CDR1 MGHRA, CDR2 YSYEKL. Trimming took 4 bases from V and 0 from J, leaving 12 bases between them. The CDR3 coding sequence is TGCGCCAGCAGCCGGACCAGGGATTTGAACACTGAAGCTTTCTTT. It specifies CASSRTRDLNTEAFF.

This rearrangement joins TRBV6-5 to TRBJ1-2; TRBD1 matches at 7 bases. With 5 bases clipped from V and 3 bases from J, the junction kept 9 bases outside the gene matches. Germline CDR1 is MNHEY and CDR2 is SVGAGI. The CDR3 spans 15 residues. CDR3 DNA sequence: TGTGCCAGCAGTGCCCCCCAACAGGGGCACTATGGCTACACCTTC. Translating gives CASSAPQQGHYGYTF.

This clone was counted a single time. The chain is built from TRBV30 and TRBJ1-5; D possibly corresponds to TRBD1 (5 bases). Trimming left V 2 bases short and J 5 bases short, with 10 bases between. This CDR3 contains 13 residues. The germline V gene has CDR1 GTSNPN and CDR2 SVGIG (reference sequence). The CDR3 loop is CAWSSGLDQPQHF. The CDR3 nucleotides read TGTGCCTGGAGTTCAGGGTTAGATCAGCCCCAGCATTTT.

This chain joins TRBV9 and TRBJ2-1, with TRBD2 matching 9 bases. V lost 7 bases and J lost 5; bases outside the gene matches: 10. This CDR3 comprises 15 residues. Per germline, CDR1 SGDLS and CDR2 YYNGEE. CDR3 loop: CASDPSGRPHNEQFF. The CDR3 region has the DNA TGTGCCAGCGACCCCAGCGGGAGGCCCCACAATGAGCAGTTCTTC. The full variable domain, with the rest looked up from reference TRBV9 and TRBJ2-1, is DSGVTQTPKHLITATGQRVTLRCSPRSGDLSVYWYQQSLDQGLQFLIQYYNGEERAKGNILERFSAQQFPDLHSELNLSSLELGDSALYFCASDPSGRPHNEQFFGPGTRLTVL.

V usage is TRBV30 and J usage is TRBJ2-7, with 7 bases matching TRBD1. The germline V gene encodes CDR1 GTSNPN and CDR2 SVGIG (reference sequence). V shed 2 bases and J 6 bases; nucleotides not matched to a gene: 10. The CDR3 loop spans 14 amino acids. CDR3 coding DNA: TGTGCCTGGAGTCTCAATACAGGGGTTGGCGAGCAGTACTTC. Residues: CAWSLNTGVGEQYF.

This clone occurred once. The chain links TRBV27 to TRBJ1-2; TRBD1 matches at 10 bases. Germline V gene data show CDR1 as MNHEY and CDR2 as SMNVEV (reference sequence). V shed 6 bases and J 6 bases; nucleotides not matched to a gene: 13. There are 16 residues in the CDR3. The chain's CDR3 is CASRPGQGKERHGYTF. In DNA, the CDR3 is TGTGCCAGCAGACCGGGACAGGGGAAGGAGCGGCATGGCTACACCTTC.